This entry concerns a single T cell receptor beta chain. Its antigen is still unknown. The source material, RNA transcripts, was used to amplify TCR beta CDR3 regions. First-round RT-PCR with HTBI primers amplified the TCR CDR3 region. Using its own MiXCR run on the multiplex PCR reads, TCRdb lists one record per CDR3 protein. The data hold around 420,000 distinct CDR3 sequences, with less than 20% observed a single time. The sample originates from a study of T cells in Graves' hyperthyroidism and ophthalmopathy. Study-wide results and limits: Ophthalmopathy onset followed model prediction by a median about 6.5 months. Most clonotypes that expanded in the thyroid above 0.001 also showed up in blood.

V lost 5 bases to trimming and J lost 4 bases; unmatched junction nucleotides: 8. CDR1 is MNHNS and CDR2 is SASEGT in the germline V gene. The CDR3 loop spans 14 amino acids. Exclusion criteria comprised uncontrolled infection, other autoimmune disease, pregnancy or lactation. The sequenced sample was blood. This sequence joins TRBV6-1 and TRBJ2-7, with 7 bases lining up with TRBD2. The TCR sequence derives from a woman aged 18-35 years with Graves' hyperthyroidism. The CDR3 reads CASSRLRGGYEQYF. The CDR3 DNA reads TGTGCCAGCAGTCGCCTGAGGGGAGGGTACGAGCAGTACTTC.